Sequencing of this T cell receptor (beta chain) was carried out in a study of T-cell memory formation after mild COVID-19. This clonotype was detected only once. The antigen remains unidentified. V shed 1 base and J 13 bases; nucleotides not matched to a gene: 10. Germline-derived CDR1 and CDR2 are SGHDN and FVKESK. The CDR3 extends over 15 amino acids. Study-level results: Whereas later expanders leaned CD4+, clones contracting day 15 to 85 showed a balanced CD4/CD8 makeup. Whether second-wave clones peaking at day 37 were SARS-CoV-2 specific went unconfirmed.

It was 5'RACE with constant-segment primers that produced the TCR alpha and TCR beta cDNA libraries, which carried sample barcodes and UMIs. TCRdb re-called the 5' RACE reads with MiXCR, one entry per CDR3 protein. This table holds about 560,000 distinct CDR3 sequences, more than 15% found once. The material sequenced was PBMCs or a T cell subset sorted from them (not recorded which). The clonotype was recovered from an adult woman who had mild COVID-19 (a few samples of this study predate the infection). Cell type and time point are not known. The chain employs TRBV14 and TRBJ2-6; 7 nucleotides line up with TRBD1. CDR3 sequence: CASSQVMAPRGVLTF. CDR3 sequence (DNA): TGTGCCAGCAGCCAAGTCATGGCCCCCAGGGGGGTCCTGACTTTC.